This T cell receptor (beta chain) comes out of a study of post-analysis software for immune sequencing data. Study-wide results and caveats: With TRBV5-6, TRBV5-1 and TRBV20-1 included, about five TRBV segments were more frequent in patients than in controls.

The library was made from cDNA and included unique molecular identifiers. A single record per CDR3 protein comes from TCRdb applying MiXCR to the PCR reads. Of approximately 350,000 distinct CDR3 sequences listed, approximately 38% are singletons. As for this clonotype: What it recognizes is unknown.

The CDR3 length is 17 residues. Trimming removed 2 bases from V and 8 bases from J; junction bases left unmatched: 10. Germline values: CDR1 SEHNR, CDR2 FQNEAQ (reference sequence). The sequencing sample was made of blood. The chain carries TRBV7-9 and TRBJ2-1; TRBD2 matches at 12 bases. The sequence derives from a girl aged 5 to 17 with multiple sclerosis. The CDR3 loop reads CASSLRQSSGGADEQFF. The DNA for the CDR3 is TGTGCCAGCAGCTTACGGCAGTCTAGCGGGGGGGCCGATGAGCAGTTCTTC.